This T cell receptor (beta chain) was sequenced during a study of blood T cell repertoires in COVID-19. Study-wide context: Italy, Spain and the United States were the sources of the convalescent and acute COVID-19 samples. Nucleic acid was either cDNA or gDNA, and it came from T cells, B-cell-depleted T cells, or PBMCs.

In the original workflow: Reference gene primer amplification gave nucleated cell count estimates. The data were produced by immunoSEQ multiplex PCR, yet TCRdb's version contains in-frame clones alone and is incomplete. V and J calls and clone size are as listed in that table; D and trimming were resolved from the DNA. The sample shows 150,000 to 200,000 clones, approximately 85% of them seen only once. This CDR3 has 13 amino acids. V dropped 2 bases and J dropped 6 bases, with 10 bases sitting between them. Germline CDR1 and CDR2: SEHNR and FQNEAQ (reference sequence). Sample: peripheral blood. V gene TRBV7-9 combines with J gene TRBJ1-2; unclear D gene. The receptor's source is a man between 40 and 49 years old who had recovered from COVID-19. The chain's CDR3 is CASSLRAGDGYTF. As DNA, the CDR3 is TGTGCCAGCAGCTTAAGGGCGGGCGATGGCTACACCTTC.